The text below deals with one TCR beta chain. Germline CDR1 reads MNHEY; CDR2 reads SVGAGI. This CDR3 has 15 amino acids. Between the trimmed V and J ends, which lost 6 bases and 0 bases, there was a span of 15 bases. This record belongs to a study of cytomegalovirus exposure and HLA in healthy donors. Assay used: immunoSEQ multiplex PCR; TCRdb lists only in-frame clones, some missing. Of about 360,000 clones detected, roughly 85% appear once; the ten largest clones hold over 0.75%. The donors were members of the approximately 120-subject validation cohort (separate from the approximately 730-subject first cohort).

Sequenced material: PBMCs. The rearrangement uses TRBV6-5 and TRBJ2-7, with D tentatively TRBD2 (7 bases). This receptor was taken from a woman between 18 and 30 years old in good health and CMV-seronegative. DNA of the CDR3: TGTGCCAGCAGCCCCCGGGGGGCGTTCTCCTACGAGCAGTACTTC. Translation gives CASSPRGAFSYEQYF.